Below, 14 T cell receptor beta chains from the same sample are listed, as sequenced in a study of cytomegalovirus exposure and HLA in healthy donors. In the PCR, 60 Vbeta and 13 Jbeta primers were used. Repertoires were generated with immunoSEQ multiplex PCR, while TCRdb's copy carries only in-frame clones and drops some. Of about 210,000 clones listed, around 90% are singletons. The specimen sequenced was PBMCs. The receptors stem from a boy between 2 and 10 years old in good health and CMV-seronegative.

The chain has TRBV9 and TRBJ2-3; tentative D call: TRBD2 (6 bases). CDR1 is SGDLS, CDR2 YYNGEE, per germline. The CDR3 has 15 amino acids. Deletions cut 3 bases from V and 1 base from J, with 12 bases between. The CDR3, as DNA: TGTGCCAGCAGCGAGGGGTCTAGCGGCACAGATACGCAGTATTTT. Translating gives CASSEGSSGTDTQYF.

This chain connects TRBV6-5 to TRBJ1-3; D uncertain. V was clipped by 6 bases and J by 0 bases, with 12 bases between them. CDR1 MNHEY and CDR2 SVGAGI come from the germline V gene. This CDR3 spans 15 amino acids. CDR3 in amino acids: CASRRTLVSGNTIYF. For the CDR3, the DNA is TGTGCCAGCAGGAGGACTCTCGTCTCTGGAAACACCATATATTTT.

The rearrangement uses TRBV18 and TRBJ2-1, with 10 bases aligning to TRBD1. V lost 3 bases, J lost 4 bases, and 6 bases stayed unmatched. The CDR3 loop spans 16 amino acids. CDR1 and CDR2 from the germline V gene are KGHSH and LQKENI. The CDR3 reads CASSPRPGQGYNEQFF. The DNA of the CDR3 is TGTGCCAGCTCACCTCGACCGGGACAGGGGTACAATGAGCAGTTCTTC.

The V gene is TRBV28, the J gene TRBJ1-5; 9 bases agree with TRBD1. Per germline, CDR1 MDHEN and CDR2 SYDVKM. After removal of 3 bases from V and 7 bases from J, the junction contained 13 bases not matched to a gene. The length of the CDR3 is 17 residues. CDR3 coding DNA: TGTGCCAGCAGTTTGCTTCCACCGGGACAGGGTCGACAGCCCCAGCATTTT. It specifies CASSLLPPGQGRQPQHF.

The V call is TRBV5-4, the J call TRBJ2-3, with D tentatively TRBD1 (5 bases). CDR1 SGHNT and CDR2 YYREEE come from the germline V gene (reference sequence). V was trimmed by 2 bases and J by 5 bases, leaving 12 bases between them. CDR3 length equals 14 residues. The CDR3 loop reads CASSFGRTKDTQYF. CDR3 DNA: TGTGCCAGCAGCTTTGGCAGGACAAAAGATACGCAGTATTTT.

This chain joins TRBV9 and TRBJ2-5, with D possibly TRBD2 on 5 matching bases. The CDR3 runs 15 residues. From germline, CDR1 is SGDLS and CDR2 YYNGEE. The V and J ends lost 0 bases and 2 bases respectively, with 11 bases between them. The CDR3 spells CASSVGETLQETQYF. CDR3 nucleotides: TGTGCCAGCAGCGTAGGGGAGACACTTCAAGAGACCCAGTACTTC.

This clone appeared a single time. V gene TRBV19 combines with J gene TRBJ1-6; 8 bases align to TRBD1. Germline CDR1 LNHDA, CDR2 SQIVND (reference sequence). J gave up 9 bases and V 8 bases, and 6 bases lay outside the gene matches. The CDR3 loop spans 13 amino acids. CDR3 sequence reads: CASGTGGISPLHF. In DNA, the CDR3 is TGTGCCAGTGGAACAGGGGGTATTTCACCCCTCCACTTT.

The chain combines TRBV7-9 with TRBJ2-7, with 10 nucleotides matching TRBD1. Germline CDR1 and CDR2: SEHNR and FQNEAQ (reference sequence). The CDR3 is 16 residues long. J was trimmed by 4 bases and V by 1 base; bases with no gene match: 7. The DNA for the CDR3 is TGTGCCAGCAGCTTAGATACGGGACAGGGGATGTACGAGCAGTACTTC. Encoded protein: CASSLDTGQGMYEQYF.

The chain uses TRBV4-1 and TRBJ2-5; 8 nucleotides agree with TRBD2. The J call may be mistaken, given a closer DNA end match to TRBJ2-7. Germline V CDR1 and CDR2: MGHRA, YSYEKL. The CDR3 runs 16 residues. CDR3 bases: TGCGCCAGCAGCCGAGTACTAGCGGAGACCTCCTACGAGCAGTACTTC. It codes for CASSRVLAETSYEQYF.

The V and J genes are TRBV2 and TRBJ2-3; D is unresolved. Per germline, CDR1 SNHLY and CDR2 FYNNEI. The CDR3 consists of 15 residues. V shed 5 bases and J shed 2 bases, with 14 bases lying between them. The CDR3 loop reads CASSPFADITDTQYF. The CDR3 DNA reads TGTGCCAGCAGTCCCTTTGCGGATATCACAGATACGCAGTATTTT.

V is TRBV11-2 and J is TRBJ2-3, with 7 bases fitting TRBD2. The germline CDR1 and CDR2 sequences are SGHAT and FQNNGV. J was trimmed by 1 base and V by 1 base; bases with no gene match: 2. The CDR3 runs 15 residues. CDR3 sequence: CASSLASGGTDTQYF. In nucleotides, the CDR3 is TGTGCCAGCAGCTTAGCCAGCGGGGGCACAGATACGCAGTATTTT. The entire variable domain, with the rest obtained from reference TRBV11-2 and TRBJ2-3, is as follows: EAGVAQSPRYKIIEKRQSVAFWCNPISGHATLYWYQQILGQGPKLLIQFQNNGVVDDSQLPKDRFSAERLKGVDSTLKIQPAKLEDSAVYLCASSLASGGTDTQYFGPGTRLTVL.

A word on this clone: The sample contains more than one DNA sequence encoding this CDR3. The V call is TRBV4-1, the J call TRBJ1-5; D is unclear. The CDR3 spans 14 residues. The V gene lost 0 bases and the J gene lost 6 bases, with 9 bases spanning the gap. Germline CDR1 is MGHRA and CDR2 is YSYEKL. The CDR3 loop is CASSQDRGGQPQHF. DNA for the CDR3: TGCGCCAGCAGCCAAGACCGGGGTGGTCAGCCCCAGCATTTT.

V usage is TRBV7-8 and J usage is TRBJ2-5, with 8 bases fitting TRBD2. The CDR3 sequence is 16 residues long. The V and J ends lost 0 bases and 2 bases, in that order; junction bases with no gene match: 5. Germline V gene data show CDR1 as SGHVS and CDR2 as FQNEAQ. The CDR3 coding sequence is TGTGCCAGCAGCTTAGCGGGGGCTAGCGGGCAAGAGACCCAGTACTTC. Translated: CASSLAGASGQETQYF.

This clone was detected only once. V and J are TRBV9 and TRBJ1-2, with D maybe TRBD1 (5 bases). The CDR3 loop spans 14 amino acids. V lost 3 bases and J lost 4, with 13 bases in between. CDR1 and CDR2 (germline): SGDLS, YYNGEE. The CDR3 nucleotides read TGTGCCAGCAGCGCCTCCGGGACTGGCTATGGCTACACCTTC. It is translated as CASSASGTGYGYTF.